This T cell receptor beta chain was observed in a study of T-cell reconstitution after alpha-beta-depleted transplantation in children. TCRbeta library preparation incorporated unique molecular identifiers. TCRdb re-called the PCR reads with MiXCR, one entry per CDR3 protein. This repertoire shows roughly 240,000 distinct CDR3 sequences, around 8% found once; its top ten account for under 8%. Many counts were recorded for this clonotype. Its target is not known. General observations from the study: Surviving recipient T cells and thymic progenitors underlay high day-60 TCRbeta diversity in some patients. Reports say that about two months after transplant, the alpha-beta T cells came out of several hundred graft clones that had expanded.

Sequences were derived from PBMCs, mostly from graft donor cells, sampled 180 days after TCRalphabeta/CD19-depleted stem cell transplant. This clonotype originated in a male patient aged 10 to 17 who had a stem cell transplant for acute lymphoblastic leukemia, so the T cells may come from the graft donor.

CDR3 DNA: TGTGCCAGCAGCCCGGGACAGGGGGCTAAAGGCAATCAGCCCCAGCATTTT. As protein: CASSPGQGAKGNQPQHF. J is TRBJ1-5 and V is TRBV5-5, with 12 bases lining up with TRBD1. The junction had 7 bases not matched to a gene; V was cut back by 4 bases and J by 2 bases. CDR3 length equals 17 residues. Germline lookup yields CDR1 SGHKS and CDR2 YYEKEE (reference sequence). Filled out from reference TRBV5-5 and TRBJ1-5, the complete variable domain reads DAGVTQSPTHLIKTRGQQVTLRCSPISGHKSVSWYQQVLGQGPQFIFQYYEKEERGRGNFPDRFSARQFPNYSSELNVNALLLGDSALYLCASSPGQGAKGNQPQHFGDGTRLSIL.